A selection of T cell receptor beta chains follows, all from one sample in a study of T-cell memory formation after mild COVID-19. Via MiXCR, TCRdb re-called the 5' RACE reads, giving one row per CDR3 protein. The sample consists of around 60,000 distinct CDR3 sequences, over 7.5% of them appearing once. The source material was PBMCs or a T cell subset sorted from them (not recorded which). The source of these receptors is a man younger than 35 who had mild COVID-19 (a few samples of this study predate the infection). Cell type and time point are not known. Each CDR3 is given with its conserved first and last residue. D genes are given only for firm matches. Some rows have no size entry. The others give once, few or many, or a class for an expanded clone.

size: .; V: TRBV7-8; D: TRBD1; J: TRBJ2-2; CDR3: CASSNGGQGRTGELFF; DNA: TGTGCCAGCAGCAACGGGGGACAGGGTAGGACCGGGGAGCTGTTTTTT
size: few; V: TRBV28; D: .; J: TRBJ2-7; CDR3: CASGAGTPYEQYF; DNA: TGTGCCAGCGGGGCCGGGACACCCTACGAGCAGTACTTC
size: few; V: TRBV6-6; D: TRBD2; J: TRBJ2-2; CDR3: CASSTVLAGDTGELFF; DNA: TGTGCCAGCAGTACAGTACTAGCGGGTGACACCGGGGAGCTGTTTTTT
size: many; V: TRBV5-1; D: TRBD2; J: TRBJ2-5; CDR3: CASSGLAGQETQYF; DNA: TGCGCCAGCAGCGGATTAGCGGGGCAAGAGACCCAGTACTTC
size: few; V: TRBV5-6; D: .; J: TRBJ1-1; CDR3: CASRLQENTEAFF; DNA: TGTGCCAGCAGATTACAGGAGAACACTGAAGCTTTCTTT
size: many; V: TRBV7-2; D: TRBD1; J: TRBJ2-1; CDR3: CASSLYRGAYNEQFF; DNA: TGTGCCAGCAGCTTATACAGGGGAGCCTACAATGAGCAGTTCTTC
size: many; V: TRBV24-1; D: .; J: TRBJ2-3; CDR3: CATSDLSGSTDTQYF; DNA: TGTGCCACCAGTGATTTGTCGGGGAGCACAGATACGCAGTATTTT
size: many; V: TRBV20-1; D: TRBD1; J: TRBJ2-1; CDR3: CSAREGQLEQFF; DNA: TGCAGTGCTAGAGAGGGACAGCTAGAGCAGTTCTTC
size: few; V: TRBV12-3/TRBV12-4; D: .; J: TRBJ2-2; CDR3: CASSLTPNTGELFF; DNA: TGTGCCAGCAGTTTAACCCCAAACACCGGGGAGCTGTTTTTT
size: few; V: TRBV20-1; D: TRBD2; J: TRBJ2-2; CDR3: CSALAGRAGELFF; DNA: TGCAGTGCCCTAGCGGGGCGGGCCGGGGAGCTGTTTTTT
size: few; V: TRBV7-2; D: TRBD2; J: TRBJ2-5; CDR3: CASSGLAGGGETQYF; DNA: TGTGCCAGCAGCGGACTAGCGGGGGGGGGAGAGACCCAGTACTTC
size: few; V: TRBV5-1; D: .; J: TRBJ2-3; CDR3: CASSLPGTGTDTQYF; DNA: TGCGCCAGCAGCTTGCCGGGGACGGGCACAGATACGCAGTATTTT
size: .; V: TRBV6-5; D: .; J: TRBJ2-3; CDR3: CASRKAGDTQYF; DNA: TGTGCCAGCCGAAAGGCCGGAGATACGCAGTATTTT
size: few; V: TRBV5-1; D: .; J: TRBJ1-2; CDR3: CASSLVTADGYTF; DNA: TGCGCCAGCAGCTTGGTGACAGCGGATGGCTACACCTTC
size: .; V: TRBV12-3/TRBV12-4; D: .; J: TRBJ1-2; CDR3: CASSPQGYYGYTF; DNA: TGTGCCAGCAGTCCTCAGGGGTACTATGGCTACACCTTC
size: few; V: TRBV27; D: .; J: TRBJ1-1; CDR3: CASGASAEAFF; DNA: TGTGCCAGCGGCGCGTCCGCTGAAGCTTTCTTT